Below, one T cell receptor (beta chain) is given with its context. Its antigen is unidentified. This sample was taken from a study of OX40 agonist ivuxolimab in advanced cancers. Study context: The eligibility criteria allowed prior anti-PD-1, anti-PD-L1 or anti-CTLA-4 therapy, and around 40% had some.

Study conclusions and caveats: Blood T cells, both CD4+ and CD8+, expanded clonally by week 6 at 0.1 to 3.0 mg/kg. Near-lowest levels of clonal expansion characterized partial responders at 0.1-3.0 mg/kg.

Germline CDR1 is GTSNPN and CDR2 is SVGIG (reference sequence). Trimming removed 7 bases at V and 7 bases at J, with 17 bases between. CDR3 length equals 13 residues. This table comes from immunoSEQ multiplex PCR, and its TCRdb copy is limited to in-frame clones, with some not included. The data show about 57,000 clones, with around 87% seen just once and about 0.36% held by the top ten. Sequences were derived from CD4+ or CD8+ T cells sorted from blood, sampled in a trial of the OX40 agonist ivuxolimab. The sequence came from an adult with an advanced solid tumor such as melanoma, head and neck, liver or kidney cancer. The J gene is TRBJ2-4, the V gene TRBV30; D not certain. CDR3 protein: CALNLLTANIQYF. The CDR3 DNA reads TGTGCCTTGAACCTCTTAACCGCCAACATTCAGTACTTC.